Below are 17 T cell receptor beta chains sequenced from a single sample in a study of T cells in women clearing cervical HPV infection. Method: immunoSEQ multiplex PCR; TCRdb's copy keeps in-frame clones and lacks some. This table lists roughly 49,000 clones. The specimen sequenced was blood buffy coat. All receptors derive from a woman between 18 and 69 years old with a cervical HPV16 infection that either progressed to CIN3+ or cleared (not recorded which).

A note on this clone: The CDR3 end falls 3 residues outside the read, so it is completed with the germline J gene. The chain couples TRBV7-8 to TRBJ1-5; D possibly corresponds to TRBD1 (5 bases). Germline V gene data show CDR1 as SGHVS and CDR2 as FQNEAQ. Trimming took 2 bases from V and 8 from J, leaving 7 bases between them. This CDR3 has 12 amino acids. The chain's CDR3 is CASSLSGEPQHF. The CDR3 bases that were read are TGTGCCAGCAGCTTATCGGGGGAGCCC.

A word on this clone: The CDR3 is cut off 3 residues early in the read; its end comes from the germline J gene. J is TRBJ2-7 and V is TRBV28, with TRBD1 matching 9 bases. The trim removed 3 bases at V and 3 bases at J, leaving 3 bases unmatched. CDR1 is MDHEN and CDR2 is SYDVKM in the germline V gene. The CDR3 loop spans 14 amino acids. The sequenced CDR3 bases are TGTGCCAGCAGTTTGGACAGGGGAAACTACGAG. Translated: CASSLDRGNYE. The full-length CDR3 reads as CASSLDRGNYEQYF.

In regard to this clone: The observed sequence ends 3 residues before the CDR3 terminus, with the missing tail filled in from the germline J gene. The genes are TRBV10-2 and TRBJ2-5; D is uncertain. V was pared by 6 bases and J by 5 bases, with 7 bases between. This CDR3 region has 11 residues. Germline V gives CDR1 WSHSY, CDR2 SAAADI. Incomplete CDR3 DNA: TGCGCCAGCAGCTCCCAGGAGACC. It yields the protein CASSSQET. The complete CDR3 sequence is CASSSQETQYF.

To note about this clone: The sequence runs out 3 residues before the end of the CDR3; the remainder is reconstructed from the germline J gene. V gene TRBV18 combines with J gene TRBJ2-1, with a tentative D call TRBD2 (5 bases). There are 16 residues in the CDR3. Between the trimmed V and J ends, which lost 0 bases and 1 base, there was a span of 10 bases. CDR1 KGHSH and CDR2 LQKENI come from the germline V gene. The covered CDR3 bases are TGTGCCAGCTCACCACCGAGACTAACATCCTACAATGAG. This sequence encodes CASSPPRLTSYNE. In full, the CDR3 reads CASSPPRLTSYNEQFF. The full variable domain, in which reference TRBV18 and TRBJ2-1 provide the parts outside the CDR3, is NAGVMQNPRHLVRRRGQEARLRCSPMKGHSHVYWYRQLPEEGLKFMVYLQKENIIDESGMPKERFSAEFPKEGPSILRIQQVVRGDSAAYFCASSPPRLTSYNEQFFGPGTRLTVL.

In the case of this clone: Read sequence stops 3 residues before the CDR3 end, and the germline J gene provides the missing end. The rearrangement links TRBV7-2 to TRBJ2-7; D may be TRBD2 (6 bases). V was clipped by 0 bases and J by 0 bases, with 9 bases between them. The CDR3 runs 15 residues. Germline CDR1 and CDR2: SGHTA and FQGNSA. CDR3 bases read: TGTGCCAGCAGCTTAGCTGGACTAAACTCCTACGAG. Translated, it gives CASSLAGLNSYE. The whole CDR3 protein is CASSLAGLNSYEQYF.

Comment on this clone: With the read ending 3 residues before the CDR3 end, the germline J gene is used to fill in that end. This chain uses TRBV5-1 with TRBJ2-1; D perhaps matches TRBD1 (6 bases). V was trimmed by 4 bases and J by 5 bases, leaving 13 bases between them. Germline V gives CDR1 SGHRS, CDR2 YFSETQ. This CDR3 has 14 residues. The chain's CDR3 is CASSPFGQNNEQFF. The CDR3 DNA, read in part, is TGCGCCAGCAGCCCATTCGGACAGAACAATGAG.

The CDR3 sequence: CASSSSTDTQYF. CDR3 DNA, as far as it was read: TGTGCCAGCAGTTCTAGCACAGATACC. The rearrangement joins TRBV5-4 to TRBJ2-5; D is perhaps TRBD2 (5 bases). Read data end 3 residues before the CDR3 end; the end is taken from the germline J gene. This CDR3 contains 12 residues. Germline CDR1 reads SGHNT; CDR2 reads YYREEE (reference sequence).

A word on this clone: The missing CDR3 end, 3 residues past where the read stops, is filled in from the germline J gene. V and J are TRBV7-9 and TRBJ2-1; D is unclear. Germline lookup yields CDR1 SEHNR and CDR2 FQNEAQ (reference sequence). V gave up 5 bases and J gave up 9 bases, with 14 bases separating them. This CDR3 contains 13 residues. Partial CDR3 DNA: TGTGCCAGCAGCCCCCTGGTGACTGCTGAG. Its protein product is CASSPLVTAE. The complete CDR3 protein is CASSPLVTAEQFF.

Worth noting for this clone: The read ends 3 residues early relative to the CDR3; the germline J gene fills the gap. V usage is TRBV18 and J usage is TRBJ1-5; D perhaps matches TRBD1 (5 bases). With 2 bases removed from V and 5 bases from J, the gap between germline ends came to 16 bases. The CDR3 is 16 amino acids. Germline CDR1 KGHSH, CDR2 LQKENI. The CDR3 bases that were read are TGTGCCAGCTCACCAAATGACGGGGGAGGCCATCAGCCC. Protein product: CASSPNDGGGHQP. The CDR3 in full is CASSPNDGGGHQPQHF. Full variable domain (missing parts from reference TRBV18 and TRBJ1-5): NAGVMQNPRHLVRRRGQEARLRCSPMKGHSHVYWYRQLPEEGLKFMVYLQKENIIDESGMPKERFSAEFPKEGPSILRIQQVVRGDSAAYFCASSPNDGGGHQPQHFGDGTRLSIL.

Comments on this clone: From the germline J gene comes the end of the CDR3, since the read stops 3 residues before it. This chain links TRBV19 with TRBJ2-7; 13 positions match TRBD2. The V gene's germline CDR1 is LNHDA and CDR2 SQIVND (reference sequence). This CDR3 comprises 15 residues. V lost 3 bases, J lost 4 bases, and 3 bases stayed unmatched. Incomplete CDR3 DNA: TGTGCCAGTAGTATTGGGACTAGCGGGGTTTACGAG. It encodes CASSIGTSGVYE. The full CDR3 protein reads CASSIGTSGVYEQYF.

Concerning this clone itself: The CDR3 end falls 3 residues outside the read, so it is completed with the germline J gene. The rearrangement uses TRBV7-3 and TRBJ2-5; 8 bases are a match to TRBD1. CDR1 is SGHTA and CDR2 is FQGTGA in the germline V gene. This CDR3 is 15 amino acids long. The trim removed 7 bases at V and 5 bases at J, leaving 12 bases unmatched. The CDR3 DNA, read in part, is TGTGCCAGCACCTCTACAGGGGGTAGGGTTGAGACC. Amino acids: CASTSTGGRVET. The complete CDR3 sequence is CASTSTGGRVETQYF. Full variable domain (rest looked up from reference TRBV7-3 and TRBJ2-5): GAGVSQTPSNKVTEKGKYVELRCDPISGHTALYWYRQSLGQGPEFLIYFQGTGAADDSGLPNDRFFAVRPEGSVSTLKIQRTERGDSAVYLCASTSTGGRVETQYFGPGTRLLVL.

As regards this clone: With the read ending 3 residues before the CDR3 end, the germline J gene is used to fill in that end. The chain recombines TRBV5-1 with TRBJ2-2; perhaps TRBD2 as D (5 bases). Trimming took 3 bases from V and 5 from J, leaving 14 bases between them. The CDR3 has 15 residues. Germline assignment: CDR1 SGHRS and CDR2 YFSETQ. The CDR3 protein is CASSSDGLATGELFF. The CDR3 bases that were read are TGCGCCAGCAGCTCCGACGGGCTAGCAACCGGGGAG.

Concerning this clone itself: Read data end 3 residues before the CDR3 end; the end is taken from the germline J gene. J is TRBJ2-7 and V is TRBV7-7; D gene uncertain. The germline CDR1 and CDR2 sequences are SSHAT and FNYEAQ (reference sequence). Trimming stripped 1 base from V and 6 bases from J, with 10 bases between. There are 13 residues in the CDR3. The sequenced CDR3 bases are TGTGCCAGCAGCTTAGACCAGATTGGCGAG. Amino acid sequence: CASSLDQIGE. The whole CDR3 is CASSLDQIGEQYF.

Comment on this clone: The read ends 3 residues early relative to the CDR3; the germline J gene fills the gap. This chain uses TRBV30 with TRBJ1-4; unclear D gene. The CDR3 has 18 residues. The germline gives CDR1 GTSNPN, CDR2 SVGIG (reference sequence). V shed 0 bases and J shed 7 bases, with 24 bases lying between them. The CDR3 sequence is CAWSVETWEPLASEKLFF. The sequenced part of the CDR3 DNA is TGTGCCTGGAGTGTAGAGACATGGGAACCCCTAGCTAGTGAAAAA. The whole variable domain, filled in from reference TRBV30 and TRBJ1-4, reads SQTIHQWPATLVQPVGSPLSLECTVEGTSNPNLYWYRQAAGRGLQLLFYSVGIGQISSEVPQNLSASRPQDRQFILSSKKLLLSDSGFYLCAWSVETWEPLASEKLFFGSGTQLSVL.

In regard to this clone: Within the sample, other DNA sequences also encode this same CDR3. The CDR3 bases that were read are TGTGCCAGCAGCCAAGGGACAGCCCAGCCC. Its translation: CASSQGTAQP. From start to end, the CDR3 is CASSQGTAQPQHF. The rearrangement links TRBV14 to TRBJ1-5, with D perhaps matching TRBD1 (6 bases). The CDR3 extends 3 residues past the end of the read, so its final part is completed from the germline J gene. This CDR3 is built from 13 residues. Deletions cut 1 base from V and 7 bases from J, with 8 bases between. Germline V CDR1 and CDR2: SGHDN, FVKESK. Full variable domain (missing parts from reference TRBV14 and TRBJ1-5): EAGVTQFPSHSVIEKGQTVTLRCDPISGHDNLYWYRRVMGKEIKFLLHFVKESKQDESGMPNNRFLAERTGGTYSTLKVQPAELEDSGVYFCASSQGTAQPQHFGDGTRLSIL.

On this clone itself: The read ends 3 residues before the CDR3 terminus; that terminus is restored from the germline J gene. The chain couples TRBV20-1 to TRBJ2-7; 9 nucleotides match TRBD1. Germline CDR1 is DFQATT and CDR2 is SNEGSKA (reference sequence). V trimming: 7 bases; J trimming: 0 bases; junction bases outside the gene matches: 4. This CDR3 has 13 amino acids. The chain's CDR3 is CSVPDRGSYEQYF. CDR3 DNA, as far as it was read: TGCAGTGTTCCGGACAGGGGCTCCTACGAG.

Points on this clone: From the germline J gene comes the end of the CDR3, since the read stops 3 residues before it. The chain combines TRBV20-1 with TRBJ2-1; TRBD1 agrees at 9 bases. The CDR3 totals 14 residues. Losses at the gene ends were 6 bases for V and 9 bases for J; bases not matched to a gene: 12. The germline V gene encodes CDR1 DFQATT and CDR2 SNEGSKA (reference sequence). Incomplete CDR3 DNA: TGCAGTGCCCGACAGGGGGTTCTGGGGGGTGAG. The encoded protein is CSARQGVLGGE. The full-length CDR3 reads as CSARQGVLGGEQFF.